This T cell receptor (beta chain) stems from a study of T cell responses to AZD1222 COVID-19 vaccine. Study-wide findings and caveats: Nearly half of unique spike-specific TCRs reportedly avoided B.1.351 and B.1.1.7 mutated regions.

This clone was found a few times. The antigen is unknown. The CDR3 contains 14 residues. From germline, CDR1 is MDHEN and CDR2 SYDVKM. Trimming pared 5 bases from V and 4 bases from J, leaving 12 bases between. Generated by immunoSEQ multiplex PCR, the TCRdb table keeps only in-frame clones and is missing some. The sample includes about 120,000 clones, around 88% of them seen just once. This chain connects TRBV28 to TRBJ1-5; D may be TRBD1 (5 bases). The sample was peripheral blood, taken 28 days after the second AZD1222 dose. The sequence derives from an adult who received the AZD1222 COVID-19 vaccine. The chain's CDR3 is CASSRAGPNQPQHF. CDR3 sequence (DNA): TGTGCCAGCAGTCGAGCAGGGCCAAATCAGCCCCAGCATTTT.